This T cell receptor (beta chain) is from a study of response to subunit inactivated influenza vaccine. Each CDR3 protein is one row after TCRdb ran MiXCR on the RT-PCR reads. The table includes 550,000 to 800,000 distinct CDR3 sequences, roughly 14% detected once. Study-level findings and limits: The authors offered the suggestion that each seasonal influenza vaccination recruits few new T cells.

This clonotype showed up just a few times. Its matching antigen is unknown. Germline trimming cut 6 bases from V and 0 bases from J; bases unmatched to any gene: 10. CDR3 length: 18 residues. CDR1 MNHNS and CDR2 SASEGT come from the germline V gene. The origin of this receptor is a man in his forties or fifties who received an inactivated influenza vaccine. The chain recombines TRBV6-1 with TRBJ2-2, with TRBD2 matching over 10 bases. This specimen consisted of PBMCs from blood, obtained around 14 days before vaccination. The CDR3, as DNA: TGTGCCAGCAGCGAGATCACTAGCGGGGTCCCGAACACCGGGGAGCTGTTTTTT. Translated, it gives CASSEITSGVPNTGELFF.